The source of this TCR beta chain is a study of cytomegalovirus exposure and HLA in healthy donors (dated by TCRdb to 2016 to 2017). General notes on the study: The 550 to 750 repertoires of the first cohort and the roughly 110 validation repertoires were produced on the same platform, according to a later analysis. The study was designed to test whether signatures of past pathogen exposure could be identified by cataloging public T cell receptors. Besides the first cohort of more than 650 subjects, a separate validation cohort made up of 120 or so different subjects was used. To predict cytomegalovirus infection status, the study brought together high-throughput TCR immunosequencing, statistical association of individual TCRs with disease status, and machine learning.

In its sample, this clone was seen a few times. Its antigen target is currently unknown. Qualities for individual bases were not recorded, and no much larger clone is one base off. Donors formed part of the validation cohort, which comprised 120 subjects and was distinct from the first cohort of several hundred subjects. The protocol used for the library was the immunoSEQ multiplex PCR assay. The published analysis was carried out like this. A statistical classification framework was built to diagnose cytomegalovirus status from the catalog of TCR beta chain sequences. The immuneACCESS repertoire file appears here via TCRdb, limited to in-frame rearrangements. These files lack a portion of the clones; in checked studies, under half of the deficit traces to unresolved V genes, and the cause of the others is not known. For V, J and clone size, that table is used; D and trimming come from the DNA. The sample yields fewer than 400,000 clones; roughly 89% were counted once. Jointly, the top ten make up 0.65% to 0.85% of the sample.

Via the germline V gene, CDR1 is SGHNT and CDR2 YENEEA. The CDR3 has 12 amino acids, counting the end cysteine and phenylalanine. Just the 36-base CDR3 DNA is kept, in frame starting at base 1. V and J are truncated by 3 bases and 10 bases respectively, leaving an intervening sequence of 9 bases. Beyond this particular receptor, the publication reports: Cytomegalovirus status was reported to be diagnosed by the classifier with high specificity and sensitivity in both the original and validation cohorts. Most TCR sequences were seen in very few donors, while some public TCRs were found in many individuals. A later analysis found that TCRs clustered in the first cohort also tended to co-occur in the roughly 120 validation repertoires, with 94% of cluster scores above 0. A later analysis lacked HLA typing for the validation cohort, so it scored co-occurrence in that cohort across all 110 or so repertoires. The study gave a list of around 170 TCR beta chains associated with cytomegalovirus. The authors suggested that the approach could potentially be generalized to other disease states and immunological phenotypes. In vitro tests confirmed that a few of the cytomegalovirus-associated TCR beta chains recognize cytomegalovirus antigens.

The source of this sequence is a young woman in good health and CMV-seronegative. The sequenced sample was PBMCs. The chain was built from TRBV11-3 and TRBJ2-2, with the D gene not clear enough to name. The sequenced DNA is TGTGCCAGCAGCTTGAACTCCGTGGAGCTGTTTTTT. This translates into CASSLNSVELFF. This CDR3, with the reference TRBV11-3 and TRBJ2-2 proteins standing in past its ends, gives the full variable domain EAGVVQSPRYKIIEKKQPVAFWCNPISGHNTLYWYLQNLGQGPELLIRYENEEAVDDSQLPKDRFSAERLKGVDSTLKIQPAELGDSAVYLCASSLNSVELFFGEGSRLTVL.